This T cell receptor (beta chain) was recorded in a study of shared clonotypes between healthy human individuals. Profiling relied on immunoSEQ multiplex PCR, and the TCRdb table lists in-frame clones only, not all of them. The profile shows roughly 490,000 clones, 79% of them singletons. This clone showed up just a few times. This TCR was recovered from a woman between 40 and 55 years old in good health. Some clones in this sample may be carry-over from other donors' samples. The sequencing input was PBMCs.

Here the CDR3 reads CASSPPSGHVTQYF. The CDR3 bases are TGTGCCAGCTCACCACCCAGCGGTCATGTGACCCAGTACTTC. The rearrangement joins TRBV18 to TRBJ2-5, with TRBD2 as a possible D gene (5 bases). Deletions cut 0 bases from V and 7 bases from J, with 12 bases between. This CDR3 is built from 14 residues. Germline V CDR1 and CDR2: KGHSH, LQKENI.